Listed below are T cell receptor beta chains from one sample, sequenced in a study of early T cells in non-severe SARS-CoV-2 infection. TCRdb itself ran the 5' RACE reads through MiXCR, one entry per CDR3 protein. Among fewer than 100,000 distinct CDR3 sequences listed, around a tenth were seen once. Sequencing was carried out using whole blood. The origin of the receptors is an adult who was a healthcare worker with PCR-confirmed SARS-CoV-2 infection or an uninfected control (not recorded which). Each CDR3 is given with its conserved first and last residue. D genes are given only for firm matches. The size field is filled for only some rows; it gives once, few, many or a size class.

v_call	clone_size	j_call	d_call	cdr3_nt	cdr3_aa
TRBV4-1	many	TRBJ1-3	-	TGCGCCAGCAGCCAAGACGCCCAGACGAGGGACACCATATATTTT	CASSQDAQTRDTIYF
TRBV5-1	few	TRBJ2-6	-	TGCGCCAGCAGCTTGGGACAGGTTGCGTCTGGGGCCAACGTCCTGACTTTC	CASSLGQVASGANVLTF
TRBV5-5	many	TRBJ2-5	-	TGTGCCAGCAGCCCCGGGCCCGGGAGCCAAGAGACCCAGTACTTC	CASSPGPGSQETQYF
TRBV7-6	-	TRBJ2-5	-	TGTGCCAGCAGCTTAGCGCCAGGGCAAGAGACCCAGTACTTC	CASSLAPGQETQYF
TRBV19	few	TRBJ2-1	TRBD1	TGTGCCAGTAGTGGGGCCCGGACAGGGAGGAATGAGCAGTTCTTC	CASSGARTGRNEQFF
TRBV28	few	TRBJ1-1	-	TGTGCCACCTCCTCCTGGTCTGAAGCTTTCTTT	CATSSWSEAFF
TRBV6-6	many	TRBJ2-2	-	TGTGCCAGCAGGGGCGACGGGACGGATCACACCGGGGAGCTGTTTTTT	CASRGDGTDHTGELFF
TRBV18	many	TRBJ1-5	-	TGTGCCAGCTCACCGACAGCTCCTACCAGTCATCAGCCCCAGCATTTT	CASSPTAPTSHQPQHF
TRBV5-6	many	TRBJ2-7	-	TGTGCCAGCAGCTTGGGGAGTAGCCACGAGCAGTACTTC	CASSLGSSHEQYF
TRBV6-9	-	TRBJ2-7	-	TGTGCCAGCAGACCCTGGATCGGGCAGTACTTC	CASRPWIGQYF
TRBV28	many	TRBJ1-4	-	TGTGCCAGCAGTTGGACAACAACTAATGAAAAACTGTTTTTT	CASSWTTTNEKLFF
TRBV6-1	many	TRBJ2-3	-	TGTGCCAGCAGTAGTTTATCCCTCACAGATACGCAGTATTTT	CASSSLSLTDTQYF
TRBV5-1	few	TRBJ2-7	-	TGCGCCAGCAGCTTGTTTCCGTCCTACGAGCAGTACTTC	CASSLFPSYEQYF
TRBV14	-	TRBJ2-1	-	TGTGCCAGCAGCCCCTTCGGGTCATCGAGCTACAATGAGCAGTTCTTC	CASSPFGSSSYNEQFF
TRBV20-1	few	TRBJ1-2	-	TGCAGTGCCCCCTGGGCTCCCTCGGTCGTCGGCGATAACTATGGCTACACCTTC	CSAPWAPSVVGDNYGYTF
TRBV18	many	TRBJ1-4	-	TGTGCCAGCTCACCAGACGGTGCAACTAATGAAAAACTGTTTTTT	CASSPDGATNEKLFF
TRBV2	few	TRBJ2-3	TRBD2	TGTGCCAGCAGTGAGGTACTAGCGGGAGTTAAGGATACGCAGTATTTT	CASSEVLAGVKDTQYF
TRBV7-9	many	TRBJ1-1	TRBD1	TGTGCCAGCAGCTCCACGGGGGGACAGGGGGCTACTGAAGCTTTCTTT	CASSSTGGQGATEAFF
TRBV7-9	few	TRBJ1-2	-	TGTGCCAGCAGCCCGGTGGGGCAGGCGAACCCCTATGGCTACACCTTC	CASSPVGQANPYGYTF
TRBV9	few	TRBJ2-1	-	TGTGCCAGCAGCCGAAGCCCCACTGGCGGCCACAATGAGCAGTTCTTC	CASSRSPTGGHNEQFF
TRBV9	-	TRBJ2-1	-	TGTGCCAGCAGCCCCTTAGGGACAAACACCTACAATGAGCAGTTCTTC	CASSPLGTNTYNEQFF
TRBV27	-	TRBJ1-6	-	TGTGCCAGCAGTCCAGGGACATCCTATAATTCACCCCTCCATTTT	CASSPGTSYNSPLHF
TRBV28	-	TRBJ2-7	-	TGTGCCAGCAGTTTCCGAGGGCCCTCCGAGCAGTACTTC	CASSFRGPSEQYF